The clone carrying this TCR beta chain was counted between two and nine times. This sample was taken from a study of blood T cell repertoires in COVID-19. Across the study: Spain, Italy and the United States supplied samples that represented acute and convalescent COVID-19.

Symptom resolution, clearance, or two negative PCRs marked the recovered donors of Cohort 3. Germline V lookup: CDR1 LNHDA, CDR2 SQIVND (reference sequence). The germline V and J ends were trimmed by 4 bases and 1 base, with 11 bases remaining between them. The CDR3 has 15 amino acids. Sequencing used immunoSEQ multiplex PCR; TCRdb keeps in-frame clones, though not all of them. The repertoire includes 250,000 to 300,000 clones, roughly 86% of them detected once, and 1.9% sits in the top ten. This TCR was sampled from a woman in her fifties or sixties who had recovered from COVID-19. The source material was PBMCs or T cells enriched from blood (not recorded which). The rearrangement uses TRBV19 and TRBJ1-5; maybe TRBD1 (5 bases). DNA for the CDR3: TGTGCCAGTAGTACAGGGTCGGTGAGCAATCAGCCCCAGCATTTT. It codes for CASSTGSVSNQPQHF.